This entry lists 7 T cell receptor beta chains sequenced from one sample in a study of post-analysis software for immune sequencing data. General study results and limits: About five TRBV segments were more frequent in patients than controls; TRBV5-6, TRBV5-1 and TRBV20-1 belonged to this group.

No antigen has been assigned to these receptors. The authors incorporated unique molecular identifiers into the TCR beta cDNA libraries. TCRdb ran MiXCR on the PCR reads and lists one entry per CDR3 protein. The sample holds approximately 690,000 distinct CDR3 sequences; about 60% are singletons and the top ten take around 11%. Sequencing was done on a sample of blood. These receptors came from a girl aged 2 to 10 with multiple sclerosis.

This clonotype has a handful of counts. The V call is TRBV7-9, the J call TRBJ1-2, with D possibly matching TRBD1 (6 bases). With 5 bases removed from V and 8 bases from J, the gap between germline ends came to 18 bases. This CDR3 spans 14 amino acids. Germline CDR1 and CDR2: SEHNR and FQNEAQ (reference sequence). CDR3 nucleotide sequence: TGTGCCAGCAGCCATGAGGGGGAATCTCGGGGCTACACCTTC. Encoded protein: CASSHEGESRGYTF.

This clonotype was seen only a few times. The junction shows a germline mismatch at one end, possibly a read error. The chain couples TRBV10-2 to TRBJ1-1, with TRBD1 as a possible D gene (6 bases). The CDR3 covers 14 residues. Germline V gives CDR1 WSHSY, CDR2 SAAADI. The CDR3 reads CATSKQGISTEAFF. The CDR3 DNA reads as TGCGCCACCAGTAAACAGGGAATTAGCACTGAAGCTTTCTTT.

The chain is built from TRBV6-6 and TRBJ2-1; 13 bases map to TRBD2. Germline V gene sequence: CDR1 MNHNY, CDR2 SVGAGI (reference sequence). Unmatched junction bases numbered 5, after V lost 6 bases and J lost 3 bases. The CDR3 runs 16 residues. The CDR3 loop reads CASSLGTSGDYNEQFF. CDR3 sequence (DNA): TGTGCCAGCAGCTTGGGGACTAGCGGGGACTACAATGAGCAGTTCTTC.

The rearrangement links TRBV29-1 to TRBJ2-1, with D possibly matching TRBD1 (6 bases). The V gene lost 7 bases and the J gene lost 5 bases, with 21 bases spanning the gap. The CDR3 is 15 amino acids. Germline CDR1 and CDR2: SQVTM and ANQGSEA. The CDR3 protein is CSAQLTGKENNEQFF. The CDR3 DNA follows: TGCAGCGCCCAATTAACAGGGAAGGAGAACAATGAGCAGTTCTTC.

This chain joins TRBV9 and TRBJ2-1; 7 positions agree with TRBD1. In germline, CDR1 is SGDLS, CDR2 YYNGEE. The CDR3 sequence is 20 residues long. Unmatched junction bases numbered 24, after V lost 2 bases and J lost 7 bases. The CDR3 region is CASSVPRLEGQAILYNEQFF. In DNA form, the CDR3 reads TGTGCCAGCAGCGTCCCCCGACTCGAAGGACAGGCGATTCTTTATAATGAGCAGTTCTTC.

The chain links TRBV7-3 to TRBJ1-2; TRBD1 matches at 10 bases. This CDR3 is built from 16 residues. V shed 5 bases and J 8 bases; nucleotides not matched to a gene: 14. Germline CDR1 reads SGHTA; CDR2 reads FQGTGA. CDR3 protein: CASSLLPGTGEGGYTF. The CDR3 coding sequence is TGTGCCAGCAGCCTCCTCCCCGGGACAGGGGAGGGCGGCTACACCTTC.

This clonotype was observed a few times. The V call is TRBV20-1, the J call TRBJ1-5; no firm D call. The CDR3 runs 15 residues. Per germline, CDR1 DFQATT and CDR2 SNEGSKA (reference sequence). Trimming cost V 6 bases and J 0 bases, with 15 bases left between them. Written as DNA, the CDR3 is TGCAGTGCCAAATCCCAGCCTAATAGCAATCAGCCCCAGCATTTT. This encodes CSAKSQPNSNQPQHF.